Below are 2 T cell receptor beta chains sequenced from a single sample in a study of cytomegalovirus exposure and HLA in healthy donors. Primers for the PCR totalled 60 Vbeta and 13 Jbeta. Sequencing used immunoSEQ multiplex PCR; TCRdb keeps in-frame clones, though not all of them. The data show fewer than 200,000 clones, roughly four fifths seen once. Material for sequencing was PBMCs. The receptor source for this set is a man aged 45 to 65 in good health and CMV-seronegative.

The chain joins TRBV12-5 to TRBJ1-5; 9 nucleotides match TRBD1. CDR1 and CDR2 (germline): LGHNT, FRNRAP. The CDR3 length is 14 residues. J lost 0 bases, V lost 9 bases, and 3 bases had no gene match. The DNA of the CDR3 is TGTGCTAGGGGGACAGGGTATAGCAATCAGCCCCAGCATTTT. It encodes CARGTGYSNQPQHF.

The chain carries TRBV6-5 and TRBJ2-1, with a possible D match to TRBD2 (5 bases). CDR3 length equals 15 residues. CDR1 is MNHEY and CDR2 is SVGAGI in the germline V gene. The germline V and J ends were trimmed by 2 bases and 4 bases, with 12 bases remaining between them. The CDR3 sequence is CASSYREAEYNEQFF. Here the CDR3 DNA reads TGTGCCAGCAGTTACAGGGAAGCGGAGTACAATGAGCAGTTCTTC.